This T cell receptor beta chain is drawn from a study of beta chain features in type 1 diabetes. The wider study: Patients and healthy donors were similar in age, gender and cell yields. General study findings and limits: For TCRB rearrangement, an influence of HLA type remained unresolved here.

To note about this clone: Its antigen is still unknown.

The CDR3 length is 14 residues. The V end was cut by 2 bases, the J end by 7 bases, with 14 bases between. CDR1 MGHDK and CDR2 SYGVNS come from the germline V gene. Investigators reverse transcribed all isolated RNA, so they sequenced expressed TCRB transcripts. Sequenced naive, central memory and regulatory T cell samples produced an average of around 3.9 million reads. Profiling relied on immunoSEQ multiplex PCR, and the TCRdb table lists in-frame clones only, not all of them. The sample includes 160,000 or so clones, over 7.5% seen only once; the top ten take 2% to 2.5%. Source material: central memory CD4+ T cells from blood. V gene TRBV25-1 combines with J gene TRBJ2-5; a weak D match, TRBD1 (6 bases). The TCR originated in a woman younger than 35 in good health. The DNA of the CDR3 is TGTGCCAGCAGTGAAGGCTCAGGGGTGGGGACCCAGTACTTC. It specifies CASSEGSGVGTQYF.